The 32 T cell receptor beta chains reported below all come from one sample, sequenced in a study of cytomegalovirus exposure and HLA in healthy donors. Measured with immunoSEQ multiplex PCR; TCRdb has only the in-frame clones, and not every one. The profile shows some 190,000 clones, 86% of them singletons. The sequenced sample consisted of PBMCs. The source is a young woman in good health and CMV-seronegative.

The gene calls are TRBV5-1 and TRBJ1-1, with D possibly TRBD1 on 5 matching bases. V was shortened by 2 bases and J by 8 bases, with 16 bases between the two germline ends. The CDR3 is made up of 14 amino acids. The germline V gene has CDR1 SGHRS and CDR2 YFSETQ. The CDR3 nucleotides are TGCGCCAGCAGCTTCCCCGGGACTAAAGCCGAAGCTTTCTTT. Its protein is CASSFPGTKAEAFF.

This clone occurred a few times. The chain recombines TRBV15 with TRBJ2-3; 9 bases map to TRBD2. The CDR3 is 16 residues long. Germline-derived CDR1 and CDR2 are LNHNV and YYDKDF (reference sequence). V lost 1 base and J lost 1; bases outside the gene matches: 3. The CDR3 here is CATSRGERGGTDTQYF. CDR3 DNA sequence: TGTGCCACCAGCAGAGGAGAGCGGGGGGGCACAGATACGCAGTATTTT.

The genes are TRBV20-1 and TRBJ1-3; the match to TRBD1 covers 7 bases. Germline V gene sequence: CDR1 DFQATT, CDR2 SNEGSKA (reference sequence). The CDR3 loop spans 11 amino acids. The V segment lost 4 bases and the J segment 10 bases; nucleotides outside the gene matches: 4. The CDR3 sequence is CSAKGGSTIYF. For the CDR3, the DNA is TGCAGTGCTAAAGGGGGCTCGACCATATATTTT.

The V gene is TRBV5-1, the J gene TRBJ1-5; D gene ambiguous. V lost 0 bases and J lost 4, with 11 bases in between. Germline CDR1 SGHRS, CDR2 YFSETQ. The CDR3 contains 15 residues. In DNA form, the CDR3 reads TGCGCCAGCAGCTTGGACAGTGGGAGGAATCAGCCCCAGCATTTT. Protein: CASSLDSGRNQPQHF.

The V call is TRBV7-3, the J call TRBJ2-1, with 7 bases lining up with TRBD2. With V trimmed by 1 base and J by 2 bases, 11 bases remained unmatched. Germline loops: CDR1 SGHTA, CDR2 FQGTGA. CDR3 length equals 18 residues. This CDR3 is CASSLNPVTSRAYNEQFF. The DNA of the CDR3 is TGTGCCAGCAGCTTAAATCCCGTGACTAGCCGGGCCTACAATGAGCAGTTCTTC. The full variable domain, in which reference TRBV7-3 and TRBJ2-1 provide the parts outside the CDR3, is GAGVSQTPSNKVTEKGKYVELRCDPISGHTALYWYRQSLGQGPEFLIYFQGTGAADDSGLPNDRFFAVRPEGSVSTLKIQRTERGDSAVYLCASSLNPVTSRAYNEQFFGPGTRLTVL.

CDR3 sequence reads: CASSLEIAGRGADTQYF. The CDR3 DNA sequence: TGTGCCAGCAGCTTAGAGATCGCGGGGCGCGGGGCAGATACGCAGTATTTT. This chain links TRBV11-2 with TRBJ2-3; D is perhaps TRBD2 (6 bases). CDR3 length: 17 amino acids. Trimming shortened V by 0 bases and J by 4 bases, and 17 bases separated the two germline ends. Germline lookup yields CDR1 SGHAT and CDR2 FQNNGV.

The gene calls are TRBV12-2 and TRBJ2-1; the table assigns TRBD2, which was not confirmed against the DNA. TRBV12-2 is shown as a pseudogene. This CDR3 comprises 15 residues. This chain's CDR3 is CASRDLENSYNEQFF. CDR3 nucleotide sequence: TGTGCAAGTCGCGACTTAGAAAACTCCTACAATGAGCAGTTCTTC.

J is TRBJ2-3 and V is TRBV12-5; D not resolved. This CDR3 has 12 amino acids. CDR1 is LGHNT, CDR2 FRNRAP, per germline. V lost 5 bases, J lost 2 bases, and 5 bases lay in between. Here the CDR3 DNA reads TGTGCTAGTGGTCCCTACACAGATACGCAGTATTTT. Its protein is CASGPYTDTQYF.

This chain connects TRBV29-1 to TRBJ2-7; maybe TRBD2 (6 bases). Germline V gene lookup returns CDR1 SQVTM and CDR2 ANQGSEA. Trimming removed 3 bases from V and 2 bases from J, with 23 bases in between. The CDR3 length is 17 residues. CDR3 coding DNA: TGCAGCGTTGAGTCCCCTGGGGTGGAGGGTGGAACCTACGAGCAGTACTTC. It yields the protein CSVESPGVEGGTYEQYF.

The genes are TRBV30 and TRBJ1-1; tentative D call: TRBD1 (5 bases). The V gene lost 2 bases and the J gene lost 11 bases, with 18 bases spanning the gap. Germline V gene sequence: CDR1 GTSNPN, CDR2 SVGIG (reference sequence). This CDR3 region has 13 residues. The CDR3 loop reads CAWSPYGGGLAFF. CDR3 DNA: TGTGCCTGGAGTCCATACGGGGGGGGATTGGCTTTCTTT. The variable domain in full, completed from reference TRBV30 and TRBJ1-1, reads SQTIHQWPATLVQPVGSPLSLECTVEGTSNPNLYWYRQAAGRGLQLLFYSVGIGQISSEVPQNLSASRPQDRQFILSSKKLLLSDSGFYLCAWSPYGGGLAFFGQGTRLTVV.

V and J are TRBV29-1 and TRBJ2-7; a weak D match, TRBD1 (5 bases). The CDR3 has 10 residues. V was pared by 4 bases and J by 6 bases, with 7 bases between. CDR1 SQVTM and CDR2 ANQGSEA come from the germline V gene. The CDR3 loop is CSVGQSEQYF. CDR3 nucleotides: TGCAGCGTTGGACAGTCCGAGCAGTACTTC.

The chain joins TRBV2 to TRBJ2-1, with a possible D match to TRBD1 (6 bases). The CDR3 totals 14 residues. Germline V gene data show CDR1 as SNHLY and CDR2 as FYNNEI. The V gene lost 6 bases and the J gene lost 3 bases, with 12 bases spanning the gap. As DNA, the CDR3 is TGTGCCAGCAGCCAACAGGGATACTACAATGAGCAGTTCTTC. It specifies CASSQQGYYNEQFF. Full variable domain (remainder filled in from reference TRBV2 and TRBJ2-1): EPEVTQTPSHQVTQMGQEVILRCVPISNHLYFYWYRQILGQKVEFLVSFYNNEISEKSEIFDDQFSVERPDGSNFTLKIRSTKLEDSAMYFCASSQQGYYNEQFFGPGTRLTVL.

The chain uses TRBV27 and TRBJ2-6; D possibly corresponds to TRBD1 (6 bases). Germline assignment: CDR1 MNHEY and CDR2 SMNVEV (reference sequence). The CDR3 sequence is 18 residues long. Trimming shortened V by 4 bases and J by 0 bases, and 16 bases separated the two germline ends. The CDR3 region has the DNA TGTGCCAGCAGTTACCGTAGTCAGGGGCCCTCTGGGGCCAACGTCCTGACTTTC. Encoded protein: CASSYRSQGPSGANVLTF.

This chain links TRBV2 with TRBJ2-2, with D maybe TRBD1 (6 bases). The germline CDR1 and CDR2 sequences are SNHLY and FYNNEI. Deletions cut 4 bases from V and 4 bases from J, with 10 bases between. The CDR3 contains 14 residues. The CDR3 DNA follows: TGTGCCAGCAGTGGACAACAGGGCACCGGGGAGCTGTTTTTT. Its translation: CASSGQQGTGELFF.

The chain couples TRBV15 to TRBJ1-5; 7 nucleotides line up with TRBD1. CDR1 and CDR2 from the germline V gene are LNHNV and YYDKDF (reference sequence). With 4 bases clipped from V and 0 bases from J, the junction kept 21 bases outside the gene matches. The CDR3 covers 21 residues. CDR3 sequence: CATSTQKWPGQQTFSNQPQHF. The CDR3 DNA reads TGTGCCACCAGCACCCAAAAGTGGCCGGGACAGCAAACTTTTAGCAATCAGCCCCAGCATTTT.

The gene calls are TRBV9 and TRBJ2-5; 8 bases fit TRBD2. The germline gives CDR1 SGDLS, CDR2 YYNGEE. This CDR3 region has 14 residues. After removal of 3 bases from V and 1 base from J, the junction contained 2 bases not matched to a gene. DNA of the CDR3: TGTGCCAGCAGCGCACTAGCGGCCCAAGAGACCCAGTACTTC. Translating gives CASSALAAQETQYF.

This clone was found a few times. The chain links TRBV5-1 to TRBJ2-1; TRBD2 matches 11 bases. This CDR3 comprises 16 residues. Germline CDR1 and CDR2: SGHRS and YFSETQ. V lost 0 bases, J lost 5 bases, and 4 bases stayed unmatched. CDR3 region: CASSLDPSGGNNEQFF. The CDR3 DNA is TGCGCCAGCAGCTTGGATCCTAGCGGGGGGAACAATGAGCAGTTCTTC. The full variable domain, rest sourced from reference TRBV5-1 and TRBJ2-1, is KAGVTQTPRYLIKTRGQQVTLSCSPISGHRSVSWYQQTPGQGLQFLFEYFSETQRNKGNFPGRFSGRQFSNSRSEMNVSTLELGDSALYLCASSLDPSGGNNEQFFGPGTRLTVL.

This clone was seen a few times. J is TRBJ1-6 and V is TRBV6-1, with TRBD1 identical over 7 bases. The CDR3 is made up of 17 amino acids. Unmatched junction bases numbered 13, after V lost 4 bases and J lost 7 bases. Looked up from germline, CDR1 is MNHNS and CDR2 is SASEGT. In nucleotides, the CDR3 is TGTGCCAGCAGTGTTCACCCCCGGACAGGATACAATTCACCCCTCCACTTT. This sequence encodes CASSVHPRTGYNSPLHF.

J is TRBJ2-1 and V is TRBV11-2; D is possibly TRBD2 (6 bases). This CDR3 comprises 13 residues. CDR1 is SGHAT and CDR2 is FQNNGV in the germline V gene. The ends were cut back, 4 bases at V and 10 bases at J, with 14 bases in the middle. This CDR3 reads CASSSELADEQFF. CDR3 bases: TGTGCCAGCAGCTCTGAATTAGCGGACGAGCAGTTCTTC.

The V call is TRBV30, the J call TRBJ1-1; 7 positions match TRBD1. This CDR3 region has 16 residues. Looked up from germline, CDR1 is GTSNPN and CDR2 is SVGIG (reference sequence). Trimming took 0 bases from V and 0 from J; bases not matched to a gene: 7. The CDR3 DNA reads TGTGCCTGGAGTGTACGGACAGGAACCATGAACACTGAAGCTTTCTTT. The encoded protein is CAWSVRTGTMNTEAFF.

The chain couples TRBV9 to TRBJ2-7, with D possibly TRBD1 on 7 matching bases. CDR3 length: 14 amino acids. Germline CDR1 and CDR2: SGDLS and YYNGEE. Trimming stripped 7 bases from V and 6 bases from J, with 20 bases between. The CDR3 reads CASGGTDTTFEQYF. DNA of the CDR3: TGTGCCAGCGGGGGGACAGACACAACCTTCGAGCAGTACTTC.

The chain couples TRBV6-1 to TRBJ2-1, with 10 bases aligning to TRBD1. The junction had 11 bases not matched to a gene; V was cut back by 6 bases and J by 9 bases. Germline V CDR1 and CDR2: MNHNS, SASEGT. The CDR3 is made up of 15 amino acids. CDR3 bases: TGTGCCAGCAGCACATCTCGGGACAGGGGATGTGAGCAGTTCTTC. Translating it yields CASSTSRDRGCEQFF.

The chain links TRBV5-1 to TRBJ2-5, with D possibly matching TRBD2 (7 bases). V was pared by 6 bases and J by 5 bases, with 17 bases between. Per germline, CDR1 SGHRS and CDR2 YFSETQ. The CDR3 is made up of 14 amino acids. CDR3 in DNA: TGCGCCAGCACTCCGGCGGGGGCGCGGGAGACCCAGTACTTC. As protein: CASTPAGARETQYF.

This clone was counted at least ten times. This rearrangement joins TRBV6-4 to TRBJ1-2; TRBD1 matches at 7 bases. J was trimmed by 6 bases and V by 2 bases; bases with no gene match: 9. This CDR3 contains 15 residues. CDR1 MRHNA and CDR2 SNTAGT come from the germline V gene. CDR3 nucleotides: TGTGCCAGCAGTGACACCCCACAGGGGTTAGATGGCTACACCTTC. It yields the protein CASSDTPQGLDGYTF.

The chain uses TRBV18 and TRBJ1-1; 7 positions match TRBD1. Germline V gene lookup returns CDR1 KGHSH and CDR2 LQKENI. The CDR3 covers 15 residues. V lost 3 bases and J lost 3; bases outside the gene matches: 7. CDR3 loop: CASSPRDSTYTEAFF. CDR3 nucleotides: TGTGCCAGCTCACCCCGGGACAGTACCTACACTGAAGCTTTCTTT.

The J gene is TRBJ1-1, the V gene TRBV6-1; 10 bases are a match to TRBD1. Germline V gene lookup returns CDR1 MNHNS and CDR2 SASEGT. J lost 1 base, V lost 8 bases, and 7 bases had no gene match. CDR3 size: 15 residues. The CDR3 here is CASVTGGAENTEAFF. CDR3 bases: TGTGCCAGCGTGACAGGGGGCGCCGAGAACACTGAAGCTTTCTTT.

The chain employs TRBV4-2 and TRBJ2-3, with 9 bases lining up with TRBD2. Trimming cost V 3 bases and J 2 bases; bases outside gene matches: 3. The length of the CDR3 is 15 residues. The germline CDR1 and CDR2 sequences are LGHNA and YNFKEQ. CDR3 in amino acids: CASSQTSGSTDTQYF. CDR3 DNA sequence: TGTGCCAGCAGCCAGACTAGCGGTTCCACAGATACGCAGTATTTT.

The chain couples TRBV19 to TRBJ2-1, with D possibly TRBD2 on 5 matching bases. This CDR3 comprises 12 residues. Germline CDR1 is LNHDA and CDR2 is SQIVND (reference sequence). V was pared by 9 bases and J by 5 bases, with 11 bases between. This CDR3 reads CASQRNDNEQFF. In DNA, the CDR3 is TGTGCCAGCCAGCGGAATGACAATGAGCAGTTCTTC.

As DNA, the CDR3 is TGTGCCAGCAGCCGAGGACAGGAATATGGCTACACCTTC. This codes for CASSRGQEYGYTF. The chain recombines TRBV6-5 with TRBJ1-2; 7 bases fit TRBD1. Losses at the gene ends were 6 bases for V and 5 bases for J; bases not matched to a gene: 6. In germline, CDR1 is MNHEY, CDR2 SVGAGI. The CDR3 spans 13 residues.

The genes are TRBV27 and TRBJ1-1; D is ambiguous. CDR3 length: 15 amino acids. The V gene lost 6 bases and the J gene lost 1 base, with 15 bases spanning the gap. CDR1 MNHEY and CDR2 SMNVEV come from the germline V gene (reference sequence). The CDR3 region is CASRLTQNKNTEAFF. The CDR3 DNA reads as TGTGCCAGCAGACTAACCCAAAATAAGAACACTGAAGCTTTCTTT.

The CDR3 DNA follows: TGTGCCAGCAGCTTGCCGCGTGCGACCCAGTACTTC. Protein: CASSLPRATQYF. The J gene is TRBJ2-5, the V gene TRBV7-9; D unresolved. This CDR3 comprises 12 residues. V shed 3 bases and J shed 7 bases, with 9 bases lying between them. The germline CDR1 and CDR2 sequences are SEHNR and FQNEAQ (reference sequence).

This chain uses TRBV11-2 with TRBJ1-2; possible D gene TRBD1, 5 bases. The V and J ends lost 0 bases and 0 bases respectively, with 8 bases between them. The CDR3 contains 15 residues. The V gene's germline CDR1 is SGHAT and CDR2 FQNNGV. The CDR3 region is CASSLETVSNYGYTF. DNA for the CDR3: TGTGCCAGCAGCTTAGAGACAGTCTCTAACTATGGCTACACCTTC.